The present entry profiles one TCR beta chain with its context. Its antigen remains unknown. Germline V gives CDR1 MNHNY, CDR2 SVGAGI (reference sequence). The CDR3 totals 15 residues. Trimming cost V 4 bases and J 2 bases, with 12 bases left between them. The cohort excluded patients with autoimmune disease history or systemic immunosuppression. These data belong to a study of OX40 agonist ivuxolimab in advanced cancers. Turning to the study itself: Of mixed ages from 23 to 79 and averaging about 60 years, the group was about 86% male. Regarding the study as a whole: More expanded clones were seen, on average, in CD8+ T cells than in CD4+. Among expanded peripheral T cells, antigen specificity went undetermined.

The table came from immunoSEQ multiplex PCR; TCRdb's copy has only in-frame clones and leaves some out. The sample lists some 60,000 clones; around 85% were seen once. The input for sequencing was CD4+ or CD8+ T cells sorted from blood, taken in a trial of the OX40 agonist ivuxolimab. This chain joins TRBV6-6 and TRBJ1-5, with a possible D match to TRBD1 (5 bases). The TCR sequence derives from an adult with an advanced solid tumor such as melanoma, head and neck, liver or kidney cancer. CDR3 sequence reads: CASSSHWGGNQPQHF. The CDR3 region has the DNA TGTGCCAGCAGTTCCCACTGGGGCGGCAATCAGCCCCAGCATTTT.